This paragraph reports one TCR beta chain. As yet, its antigen is unknown. Sequencing used immunoSEQ multiplex PCR; TCRdb keeps in-frame clones, though not all of them. The table lists about 82,000 clones, over 85% of them singletons. This sample is drawn from a study of OX40 agonist ivuxolimab in advanced cancers. In the study overall: Subjects had a mean age of roughly 60 years, with a range of roughly 23 to 80; less than 90% were male.

General study points: Some nonresponders likewise displayed low normalized T-cell clonal expansion. Among the lowest peripheral clonal expansion occurred in 0.1-3.0 mg/kg partial responders.

Trimming stripped 5 bases from V and 4 bases from J, with 10 bases between. Germline loops: CDR1 SGHRS, CDR2 YFSETQ. CDR3 length: 12 amino acids. The material was CD4+ or CD8+ T cells sorted from blood, obtained in a trial of the OX40 agonist ivuxolimab. The chain is built from TRBV5-1 and TRBJ2-7; D call uncertain. This clonotype originated in an adult with an advanced solid tumor such as melanoma, head and neck, liver or kidney cancer. CDR3 in amino acids: CASRPDSYEQYF. The CDR3 coding sequence is TGCGCCAGCAGGCCTGACTCTTACGAGCAGTACTTC.